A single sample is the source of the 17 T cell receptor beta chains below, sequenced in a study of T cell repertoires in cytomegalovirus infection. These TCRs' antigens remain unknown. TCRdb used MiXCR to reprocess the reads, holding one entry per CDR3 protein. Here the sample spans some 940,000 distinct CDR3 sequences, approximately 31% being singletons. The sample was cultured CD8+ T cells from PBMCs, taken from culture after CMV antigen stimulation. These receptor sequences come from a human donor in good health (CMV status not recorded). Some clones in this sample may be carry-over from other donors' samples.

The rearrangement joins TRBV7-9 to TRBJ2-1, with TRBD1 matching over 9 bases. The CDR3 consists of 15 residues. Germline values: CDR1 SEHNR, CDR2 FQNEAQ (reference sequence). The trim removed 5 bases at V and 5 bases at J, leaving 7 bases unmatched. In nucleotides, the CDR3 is TGTGCCAGCAGCCCCCGGGACAGGGCCCACAATGAGCAGTTCTTC. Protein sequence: CASSPRDRAHNEQFF.

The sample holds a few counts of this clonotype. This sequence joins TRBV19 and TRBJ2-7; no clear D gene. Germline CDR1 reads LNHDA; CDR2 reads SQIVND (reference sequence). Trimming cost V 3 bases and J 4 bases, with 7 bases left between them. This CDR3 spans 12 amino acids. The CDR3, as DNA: TGTGCCAGTAGTATTGGCACTTACGAGCAGTACTTC. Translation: CASSIGTYEQYF.

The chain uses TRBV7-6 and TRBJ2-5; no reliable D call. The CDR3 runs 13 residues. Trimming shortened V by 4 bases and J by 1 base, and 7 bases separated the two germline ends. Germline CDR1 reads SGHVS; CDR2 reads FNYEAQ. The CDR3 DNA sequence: TGTGCCAGCAGCTCGATACCCCAAGAGACCCAGTACTTC. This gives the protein CASSSIPQETQYF.

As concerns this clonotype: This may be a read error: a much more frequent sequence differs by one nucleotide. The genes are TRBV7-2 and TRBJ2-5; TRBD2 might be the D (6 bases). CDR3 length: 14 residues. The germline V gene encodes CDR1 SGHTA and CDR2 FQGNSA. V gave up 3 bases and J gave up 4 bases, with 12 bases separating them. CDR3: CASSLFGTRETQYF. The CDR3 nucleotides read TGTGCCAGCAGCTTGTTTGGGACTCGAGAGACCCAGTACTTC. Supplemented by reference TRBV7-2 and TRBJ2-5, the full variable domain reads GAGVSQSPSNKVTEKGKDVELRCDPISGHTALYWYRQSLGQGLEFLIYFQGNSAPDKSGLPSDRFSAERTGGSVSTLTIQRTQQEDSAVYLCASSLFGTRETQYFGPGTRLLVL.

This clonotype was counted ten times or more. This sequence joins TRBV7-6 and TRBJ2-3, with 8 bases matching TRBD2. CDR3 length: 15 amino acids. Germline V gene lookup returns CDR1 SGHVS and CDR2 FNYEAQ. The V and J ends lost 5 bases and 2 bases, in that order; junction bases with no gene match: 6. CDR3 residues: CASSPLAGHTDTQYF. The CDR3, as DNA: TGTGCCAGCAGCCCTCTAGCGGGCCACACAGATACGCAGTATTTT.

The CDR3 nucleotides are TGTGCCAGCAGCGTAGCTATGAGACTAGGAGGTGATACGCAGTATTTT. Its translation is CASSVAMRLGGDTQYF. The genes are TRBV9 and TRBJ2-3, with D perhaps TRBD2 (6 bases). This CDR3 has 16 residues. Germline CDR1 is SGDLS and CDR2 is YYNGEE. Trimming shortened V by 0 bases and J by 6 bases, and 17 bases separated the two germline ends.

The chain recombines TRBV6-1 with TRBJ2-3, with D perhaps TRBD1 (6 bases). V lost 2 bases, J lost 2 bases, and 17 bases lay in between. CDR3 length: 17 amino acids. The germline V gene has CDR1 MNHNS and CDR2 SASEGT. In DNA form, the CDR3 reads TGTGCCAGCAGTGAAAGGGGGACGGTCTTATTCACAGATACGCAGTATTTT. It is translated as CASSERGTVLFTDTQYF.

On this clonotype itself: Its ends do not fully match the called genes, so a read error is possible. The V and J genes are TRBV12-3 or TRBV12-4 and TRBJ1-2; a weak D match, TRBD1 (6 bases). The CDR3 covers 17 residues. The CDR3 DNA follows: TGTGCCAGCAGTTCCTCTTCTCCCGGGACATCTAAGTATGGCTACACCTTC. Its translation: CASSSSSPGTSKYGYTF.

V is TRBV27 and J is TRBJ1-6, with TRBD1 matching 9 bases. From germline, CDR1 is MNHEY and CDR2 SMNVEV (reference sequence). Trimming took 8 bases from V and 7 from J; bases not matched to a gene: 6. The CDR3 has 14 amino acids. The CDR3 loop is CASSTGTGNSPLHF. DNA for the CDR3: TGTGCCAGCTCCACCGGGACAGGGAATTCACCCCTCCACTTT.

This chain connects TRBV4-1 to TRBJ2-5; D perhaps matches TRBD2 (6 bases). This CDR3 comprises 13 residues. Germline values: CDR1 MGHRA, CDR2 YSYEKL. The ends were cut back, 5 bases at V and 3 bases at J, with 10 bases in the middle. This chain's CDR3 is CASSIRLEETQYF. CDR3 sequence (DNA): TGCGCCAGCAGCATCAGACTAGAAGAGACCCAGTACTTC.

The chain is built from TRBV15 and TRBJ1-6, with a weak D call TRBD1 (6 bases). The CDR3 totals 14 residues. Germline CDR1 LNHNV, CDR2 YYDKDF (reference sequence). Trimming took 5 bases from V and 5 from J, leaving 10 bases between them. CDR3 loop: CATSPRTDNSPLHF. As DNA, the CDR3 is TGTGCCACCAGCCCCCGGACAGATAATTCACCCCTCCACTTT.

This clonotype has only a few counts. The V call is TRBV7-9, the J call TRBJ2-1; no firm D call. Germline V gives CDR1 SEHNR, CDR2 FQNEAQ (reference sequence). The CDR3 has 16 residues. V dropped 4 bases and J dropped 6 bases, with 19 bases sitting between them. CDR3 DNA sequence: TGTGCCAGCAGCTCCCCCATAACTCTCATTCTCAATGAGCAGTTCTTC. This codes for CASSSPITLILNEQFF.

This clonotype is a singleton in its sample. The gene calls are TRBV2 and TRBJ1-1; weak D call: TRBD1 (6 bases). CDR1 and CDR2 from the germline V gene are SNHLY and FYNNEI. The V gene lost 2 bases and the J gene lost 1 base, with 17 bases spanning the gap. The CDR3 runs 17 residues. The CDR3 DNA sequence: TGTGCCAGCAGTGAAAAAACAATAGGGGGTTCGAACACTGAAGCTTTCTTT. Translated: CASSEKTIGGSNTEAFF.

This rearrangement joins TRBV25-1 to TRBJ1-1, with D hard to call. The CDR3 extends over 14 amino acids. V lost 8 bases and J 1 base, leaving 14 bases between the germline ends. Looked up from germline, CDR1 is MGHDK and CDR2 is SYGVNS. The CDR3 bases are TGTGCCAGCGATGACGGCACCTGGAACACTGAAGCTTTCTTT. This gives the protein CASDDGTWNTEAFF.

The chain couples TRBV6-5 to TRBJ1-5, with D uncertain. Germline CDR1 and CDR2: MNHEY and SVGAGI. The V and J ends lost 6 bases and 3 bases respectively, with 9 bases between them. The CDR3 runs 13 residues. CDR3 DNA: TGTGCCAGCAGGAGGAACGACAATCAGCCCCAGCATTTT. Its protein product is CASRRNDNQPQHF.

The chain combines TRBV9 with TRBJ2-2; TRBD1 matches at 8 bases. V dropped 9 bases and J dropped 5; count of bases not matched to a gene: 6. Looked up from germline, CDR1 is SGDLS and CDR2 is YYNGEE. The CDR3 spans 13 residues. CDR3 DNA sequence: TGTGCCACCCGACAGGGGCGGACCGGGGAGCTGTTTTTT. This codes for CATRQGRTGELFF.

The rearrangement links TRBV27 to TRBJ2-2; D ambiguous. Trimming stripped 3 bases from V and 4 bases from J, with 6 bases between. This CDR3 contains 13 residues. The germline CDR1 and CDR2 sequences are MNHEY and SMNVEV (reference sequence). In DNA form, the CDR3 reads TGTGCCAGCAGTTTCAAGGTCACCGGGGAGCTGTTTTTT. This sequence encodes CASSFKVTGELFF.